This T cell receptor (beta chain) was identified during a study of T cell repertoires in cytomegalovirus infection. The overall study: Based on public TCR beta signatures, there were indications of CMV infection and of a matching HLA type.

The CDR3 is made up of 16 amino acids. The germline V and J ends were trimmed by 6 bases and 2 bases, with 16 bases remaining between them. Germline V lookup: CDR1 SEHNR, CDR2 FQNEAQ (reference sequence). Whole-study results and caveats: Dominant in the ex vivo response were TCR beta clonotypes restricted by HLA-C and specific for CMV. CMV carriers having the relevant HLA were flagged by cumulative public TCR beta family frequency.

One entry per CDR3 protein results from TCRdb running MiXCR on the reads. The sample has 380,000 or so distinct CDR3 sequences; about 34% are singletons. Of note for this clonotype: The antigen remains undetermined.

V usage is TRBV7-9 and J usage is TRBJ1-4, with D perhaps matching TRBD1 (5 bases). This receptor was taken from a human donor in good health (CMV status not recorded). Some clones in this sample may be carry-over from other donors' samples. Sequenced material: cultured PBMCs, taken from culture after CMV antigen stimulation. CDR3 nucleotide sequence: TGTGCCAGCAGGCCGGACGGGGGTCGGACTAATGAAAAACTGTTTTTT. This gives the protein CASRPDGGRTNEKLFF.